This T cell receptor beta chain was retrieved from a study of T cell responses to AZD1222 COVID-19 vaccine. Libraries were prepared by immunoSEQ multiplex PCR; TCRdb keeps only in-frame clonotypes and omits some of them. There are about 110,000 clones in the sample; 70% to 90% occur only once, and around 6.7% lies in the top ten. CDR1 is LNHDA, CDR2 SQIVND, per germline (reference sequence). CDR3 length: 17 residues. Trimming removed 3 bases from V and 5 bases from J; junction bases left unmatched: 8. The genes are TRBV19 and TRBJ2-2; 11 bases align to TRBD2. The sequences come from peripheral blood, collected on day 0 of AZD1222 vaccination. This clonotype was sampled from an adult in good health. CDR3 nucleotides: TGTGCCAGTAGTATTTATAGCGGGAGGGCCAGGACCGGGGAGCTGTTTTTT. It specifies CASSIYSGRARTGELFF. Drawing the rest from reference TRBV19 and TRBJ2-2, the complete variable domain is DGGITQSPKYLFRKEGQNVTLSCEQNLNHDAMYWYRQDPGQGLRLIYYSQIVNDFQKGDIAEGYSVSREKKESFPLTVTSAQKNPTAFYLCASSIYSGRARTGELFFGEGSRLTVL.